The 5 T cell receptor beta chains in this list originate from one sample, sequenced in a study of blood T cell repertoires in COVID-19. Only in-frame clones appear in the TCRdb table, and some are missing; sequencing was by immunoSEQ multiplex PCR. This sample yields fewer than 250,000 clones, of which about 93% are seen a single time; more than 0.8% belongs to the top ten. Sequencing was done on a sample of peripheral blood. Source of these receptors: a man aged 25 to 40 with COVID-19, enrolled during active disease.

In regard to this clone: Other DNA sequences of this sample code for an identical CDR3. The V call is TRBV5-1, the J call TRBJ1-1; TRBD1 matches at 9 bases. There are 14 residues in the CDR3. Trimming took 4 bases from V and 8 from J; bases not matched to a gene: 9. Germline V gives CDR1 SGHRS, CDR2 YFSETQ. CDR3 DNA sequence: TGCGCCAGCAGCCCCGGGACAGGGCGCACGGAAGCTTTCTTT. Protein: CASSPGTGRTEAFF.

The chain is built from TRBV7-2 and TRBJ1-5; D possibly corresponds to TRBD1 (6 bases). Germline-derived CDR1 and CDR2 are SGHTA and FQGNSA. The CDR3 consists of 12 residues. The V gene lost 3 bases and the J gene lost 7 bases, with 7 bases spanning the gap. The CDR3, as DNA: TGTGCCAGCAGCTTGAGGGGGCAGCCCCAGCATTTT. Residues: CASSLRGQPQHF.

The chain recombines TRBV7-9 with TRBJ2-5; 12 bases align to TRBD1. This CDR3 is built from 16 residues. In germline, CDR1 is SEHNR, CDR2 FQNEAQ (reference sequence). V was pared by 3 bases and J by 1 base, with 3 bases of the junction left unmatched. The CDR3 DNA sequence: TGTGCCAGCAGCTTGGGGACAGGGGGCTTCCAAGAGACCCAGTACTTC. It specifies CASSLGTGGFQETQYF.

The CDR3 DNA is TGTGCCAGCAGCATGACAGGGGGCCCAGATACGCAGTATTTT. It encodes CASSMTGGPDTQYF. The rearrangement links TRBV7-9 to TRBJ2-3, with 10 bases matching TRBD1. J lost 4 bases, V lost 5 bases, and 3 bases had no gene match. CDR1 SEHNR and CDR2 FQNEAQ come from the germline V gene (reference sequence). The CDR3 has 14 amino acids.

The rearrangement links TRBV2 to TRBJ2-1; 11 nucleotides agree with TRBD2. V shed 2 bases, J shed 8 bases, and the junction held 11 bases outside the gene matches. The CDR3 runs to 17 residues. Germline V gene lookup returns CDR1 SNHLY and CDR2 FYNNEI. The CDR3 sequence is CASSEYSLAGGIDEQFF. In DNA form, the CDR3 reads TGTGCCAGCAGTGAATATAGCCTAGCGGGGGGAATTGATGAGCAGTTCTTC. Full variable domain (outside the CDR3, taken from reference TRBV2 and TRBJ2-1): EPEVTQTPSHQVTQMGQEVILRCVPISNHLYFYWYRQILGQKVEFLVSFYNNEISEKSEIFDDQFSVERPDGSNFTLKIRSTKLEDSAMYFCASSEYSLAGGIDEQFFGPGTRLTVL.